The 11 T cell receptor beta chains below all came from one sample that was sequenced in a study of blood T cell repertoires in COVID-19. Clones were read by immunoSEQ multiplex PCR, and TCRdb kept only the in-frame ones, dropping some. The table includes about 400,000 clones, 89% detected once. Sequencing was carried out using peripheral blood. The receptors were sampled from a man aged 35 to 55 with acute or convalescent COVID-19.

This chain connects TRBV28 to TRBJ1-2, with TRBD1 as a possible D gene (6 bases). Trimming shortened V by 7 bases and J by 2 bases, and 20 bases separated the two germline ends. In germline, CDR1 is MDHEN, CDR2 SYDVKM. This CDR3 comprises 16 residues. The CDR3, as DNA: TGTGCCAGCACCCTCCTAGGGGAGGGGGGAAACTATGGCTACACCTTC. Its translation: CASTLLGEGGNYGYTF.

This clone has only one observation. The genes are TRBV7-9 and TRBJ2-1, with D perhaps matching TRBD2 (6 bases). CDR1 is SEHNR, CDR2 FQNEAQ, per germline (reference sequence). V lost 7 bases to trimming and J lost 3 bases, with 19 bases between them. This CDR3 is 16 amino acids long. The CDR3 nucleotides read TGTGCCAGCACCAAAAACGGCGGGGTCGTCTACAATGAGCAGTTCTTC. Encoded protein: CASTKNGGVVYNEQFF. Based on the CDR3 plus reference TRBV7-9 and TRBJ2-1, the full variable domain is DTGVSQNPRHKITKRGQNVTFRCDPISEHNRLYWYRQTLGQGPEFLTYFQNEAQLEKSRLLSDRFSAERPKGSFSTLEIQRTEQGDSAMYLCASTKNGGVVYNEQFFGPGTRLTVL.

This chain connects TRBV15 to TRBJ1-3, with D uncertain. V lost 0 bases and J lost 2, with 8 bases in between. Per the germline V gene, CDR1 is LNHNV and CDR2 is YYDKDF (reference sequence). This CDR3 is 15 amino acids long. CDR3 sequence reads: CATSREAGPGNTIYF. Written as DNA, the CDR3 is TGTGCCACCAGCAGAGAGGCAGGCCCTGGAAACACCATATATTTT.

Here the CDR3 DNA reads TGCGCCAGCAGCTTGGCTACAGGGGGCGGCACTGAAGCTTTCTTT. Encoded protein: CASSLATGGGTEAFF. The chain has TRBV5-1 and TRBJ1-1; 9 positions match TRBD1. Looked up from germline, CDR1 is SGHRS and CDR2 is YFSETQ. J lost 4 bases, V lost 0 bases, and 4 bases had no gene match. The CDR3 spans 15 residues.

The chain is built from TRBV7-3 and TRBJ2-3; TRBD1 matches 7 bases. Germline V gene data show CDR1 as SGHTA and CDR2 as FQGTGA. V lost 5 bases, J lost 2 bases, and 7 bases stayed unmatched. There are 15 residues in the CDR3. CDR3 in DNA: TGTGCCAGCAGCCAAGGGGGCGGCCACACAGATACGCAGTATTTT. It specifies CASSQGGGHTDTQYF. Supplemented by reference TRBV7-3 and TRBJ2-3, the full variable domain reads GAGVSQTPSNKVTEKGKYVELRCDPISGHTALYWYRQSLGQGPEFLIYFQGTGAADDSGLPNDRFFAVRPEGSVSTLKIQRTERGDSAVYLCASSQGGGHTDTQYFGPGTRLTVL.

The V gene is TRBV30, the J gene TRBJ2-7; TRBD1 might be the D (6 bases). Trimming pared 0 bases from V and 4 bases from J, leaving 13 bases between. The CDR3 loop spans 14 amino acids. Germline V gene data show CDR1 as GTSNPN and CDR2 as SVGIG (reference sequence). For the CDR3, the DNA is TGTGCCTGGAGTGTAGGGACACGGCCATACGAGCAGTACTTC. The encoded protein is CAWSVGTRPYEQYF.

CDR3 in amino acids: CASSIIFDSSSTEAFF. Written as DNA, the CDR3 is TGTGCCAGTAGTATAATTTTTGACAGTTCGAGCACTGAAGCTTTCTTT. This chain uses TRBV19 with TRBJ1-1, with TRBD1 as a possible D gene (5 bases). The CDR3 totals 16 residues. Germline CDR1 and CDR2: LNHDA and SQIVND (reference sequence). V was shortened by 2 bases and J by 4 bases, with 17 bases between the two germline ends.

Of note for this clone: The identical CDR3 is also encoded by other nucleotide sequences in the sample. The chain employs TRBV6-5 and TRBJ1-1; D is undetermined. Trimming removed 6 bases from V and 5 bases from J, with 10 bases in between. CDR1 is MNHEY and CDR2 is SVGAGI in the germline V gene. The CDR3 loop spans 12 amino acids. This CDR3 is CASSSGGTEAFF. Written as DNA, the CDR3 is TGTGCCAGCAGCTCGGGAGGGACTGAAGCTTTCTTT.

This chain links TRBV5-1 with TRBJ2-7, with TRBD2 as a possible D gene (7 bases). V lost 0 bases and J 1 base, leaving 11 bases between the germline ends. There are 15 residues in the CDR3. Germline V gene lookup returns CDR1 SGHRS and CDR2 YFSETQ. Here the CDR3 reads CASSLGAGASYEQYF. In nucleotides, the CDR3 is TGCGCCAGCAGCTTGGGGGCGGGGGCGTCCTACGAGCAGTACTTC.

The CDR3 nucleotides read TGTGCCAATCCCCCTCCCGCGAGCGTAAGCCCCTTGAACACTGAAGCTTTCTTT. Its translation: CANPPPASVSPLNTEAFF. The chain has TRBV19 and TRBJ1-1; D unresolved. The germline CDR1 and CDR2 sequences are LNHDA and SQIVND (reference sequence). The CDR3 consists of 18 residues. V was trimmed by 10 bases and J by 0 bases, leaving 27 bases between them.

J is TRBJ2-7 and V is TRBV19; D might be TRBD1 (7 bases). The CDR3 runs to 13 residues. The V and J ends lost 4 bases and 2 bases respectively, with 9 bases between them. From germline, CDR1 is LNHDA and CDR2 SQIVND (reference sequence). CDR3 nucleotide sequence: TGTGCCAGTAGTAGCGGGACAGCCTACGAGCAGTACTTC. Translating it yields CASSSGTAYEQYF.